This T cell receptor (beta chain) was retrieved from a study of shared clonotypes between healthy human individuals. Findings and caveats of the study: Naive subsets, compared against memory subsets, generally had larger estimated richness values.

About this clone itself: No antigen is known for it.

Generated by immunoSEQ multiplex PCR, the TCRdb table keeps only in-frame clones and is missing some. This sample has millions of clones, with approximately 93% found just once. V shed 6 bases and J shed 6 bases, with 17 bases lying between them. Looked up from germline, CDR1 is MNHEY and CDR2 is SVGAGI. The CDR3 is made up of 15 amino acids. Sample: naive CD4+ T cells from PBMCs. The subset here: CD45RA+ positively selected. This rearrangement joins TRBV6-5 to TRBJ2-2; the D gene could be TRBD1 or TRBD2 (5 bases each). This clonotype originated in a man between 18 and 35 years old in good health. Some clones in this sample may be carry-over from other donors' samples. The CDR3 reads CASSRGKWGPGELFF. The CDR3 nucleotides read TGTGCCAGCAGCCGAGGGAAGTGGGGACCCGGGGAGCTGTTTTTT.